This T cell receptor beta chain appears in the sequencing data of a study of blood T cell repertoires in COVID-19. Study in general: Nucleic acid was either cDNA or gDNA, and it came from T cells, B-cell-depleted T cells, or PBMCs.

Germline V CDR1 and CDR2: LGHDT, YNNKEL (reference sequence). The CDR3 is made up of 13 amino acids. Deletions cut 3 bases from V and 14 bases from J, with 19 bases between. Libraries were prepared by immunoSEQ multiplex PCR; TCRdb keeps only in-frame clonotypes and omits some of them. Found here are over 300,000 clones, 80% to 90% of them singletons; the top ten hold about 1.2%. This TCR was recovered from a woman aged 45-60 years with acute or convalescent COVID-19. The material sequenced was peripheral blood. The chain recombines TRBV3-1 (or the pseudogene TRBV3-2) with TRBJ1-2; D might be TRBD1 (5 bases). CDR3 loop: CASSQRVPGEETF. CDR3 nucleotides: TGTGCCAGCAGCCAGAGGGTCCCGGGGGAGGAAACCTTC.